The sequence of this T cell receptor (beta chain) was determined in a study of blood T cell repertoires in COVID-19 (TCRdb year 2020). For the study in its entirety: Samples from collaborators originated in the United States, Italy and Spain and spanned both the acute and convalescent phases of COVID-19. The repertoires were released in a freely available public database intended as a resource for research on the immune response to SARS-CoV-2. The material from the prospective study consisted of cDNA or gDNA derived from T cells, B-cell-depleted T cells, or PBMCs. Samples were obtained from the ongoing ImmuneRACE study (first 160 participants) and from 1,254 subjects provided by 6 global collaborators. Where available, HLA class I and class II types were obtained from metadata supplied by the sample provider rather than from assay-based typing. The dataset comprised deeply sampled blood TCRbeta repertoires from subjects exposed to, actively infected with, or recovered from COVID-19. The sample metadata nearly always contained a de-identified subject ID, COVID-19 status, age in years and sex. Overall study outcomes, separate from this receptor: Clinical and demographic metadata were provided uncurated, with the amount varying by source and participant.

TCRbeta CDR3 regions were amplified from genomic DNA using the immunoSEQ Assay, a bias-controlled multiplex PCR. Per the source publication's procedure: The number of nucleated cells in each sample was estimated by amplification of reference gene primers within the assay. Sequence reads were collapsed and filtered to measure the absolute abundance of every unique TCRbeta CDR3 rearrangement. For each sample, productive Simpson clonality was calculated as the square root of Simpson's diversity index over productive rearrangements. Held by TCRdb, this immuneACCESS table contains in-frame sequences only and omits some clones. Under half of the omission traces to an unresolved V gene where checked; the cause of the rest is unknown. V and J calls and clone size are as listed in that table; D and trimming were resolved from the DNA. Here the sample has around 150,000 clones; about four fifths occur a single time. Together, the top ten hold roughly 3.4% of the sample.

V is pared back by 0 bases and J by 1 base, with 10 bases lying between the germline termini. Based on the germline V gene (reference sequence), the CDR1 and CDR2 sequences are LNHDA and SQIVND. The CDR3 runs 15 amino acids, cysteine and phenylalanine included. The retained sequence is limited to the CDR3, 45 bases, with the frame set at the first base. In the prospective study, participants were about 18 to 89 years old, resided in fewer than 25 geographic areas of the United States, and were enrolled through a virtual design. In the prospective study, participants were assigned to cohorts based on the clinical history participants reported in a screening survey and a study questionnaire. ImmuneRACE Cohort 3 recovered participants were defined by two consecutive negative NP/OP PCR tests, healthcare professional clearance, or symptom resolution. In the prospective study, whole blood, serum and a nasopharyngeal or oropharyngeal swab were collected from each participant by mobile phlebotomists. Over an approximately 2-month period, participants in the prospective study had the option of providing additional blood draws and questionnaires. Before DNA extraction, blood samples from the prospective study were shipped at room temperature or frozen.

In the case of this clone: The antigen this receptor binds is unknown. No quality values exist for individual bases; no much larger clone is one base distant.

Material for sequencing was PBMCs or T cells enriched from blood (not recorded which). The origin of this receptor is a woman aged 55 to 70 who had recovered from COVID-19. Recombination connected TRBV19 to TRBJ2-7; D gene: possibly TRBD2, on 6 matching bases. The encoded CDR3 is CASSIEAGSSYEQYF. Here is the DNA: TGTGCCAGTAGTATAGAGGCGGGGTCATCCTACGAGCAGTACTTC. Extended through the reference TRBV19 and TRBJ2-7 proteins, this CDR3 yields the full variable domain: DGGITQSPKYLFRKEGQNVTLSCEQNLNHDAMYWYRQDPGQGLRLIYYSQIVNDFQKGDIAEGYSVSREKKESFPLTVTSAQKNPTAFYLCASSIEAGSSYEQYFGPGTRLTVT.